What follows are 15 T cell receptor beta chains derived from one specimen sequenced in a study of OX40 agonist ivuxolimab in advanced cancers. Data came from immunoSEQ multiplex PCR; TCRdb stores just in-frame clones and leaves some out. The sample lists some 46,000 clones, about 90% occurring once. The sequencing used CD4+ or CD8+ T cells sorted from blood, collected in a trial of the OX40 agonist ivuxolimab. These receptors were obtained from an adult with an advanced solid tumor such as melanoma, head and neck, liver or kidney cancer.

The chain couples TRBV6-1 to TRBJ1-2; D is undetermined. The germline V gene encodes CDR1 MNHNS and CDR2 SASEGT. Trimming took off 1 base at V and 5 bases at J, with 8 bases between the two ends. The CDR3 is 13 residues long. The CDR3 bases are TGTGCCAGCAGTGAAGGGGAGTGGTATGGCTACACCTTC. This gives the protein CASSEGEWYGYTF.

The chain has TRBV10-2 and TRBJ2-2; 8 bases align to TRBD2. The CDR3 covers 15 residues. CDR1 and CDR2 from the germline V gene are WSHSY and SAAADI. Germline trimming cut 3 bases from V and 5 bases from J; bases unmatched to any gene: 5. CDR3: CASSDSSGSTGELFF. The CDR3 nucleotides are TGCGCCAGCAGTGATTCGAGCGGGAGTACCGGGGAGCTGTTTTTT.

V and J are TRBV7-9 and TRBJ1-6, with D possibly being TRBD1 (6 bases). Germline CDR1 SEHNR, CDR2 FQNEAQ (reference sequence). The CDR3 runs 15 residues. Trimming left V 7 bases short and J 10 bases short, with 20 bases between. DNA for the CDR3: TGTGCCAGCACCGTGGGGGGGGCAGGAAACTCACCCCTCCACTTT. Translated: CASTVGGAGNSPLHF.

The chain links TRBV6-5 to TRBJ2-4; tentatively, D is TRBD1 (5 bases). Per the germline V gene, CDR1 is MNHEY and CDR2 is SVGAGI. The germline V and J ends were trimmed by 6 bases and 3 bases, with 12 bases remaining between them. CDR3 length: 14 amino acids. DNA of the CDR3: TGTGCCAGCAGCTTCAGGGTTGACAAAAACATTCAGTACTTC. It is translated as CASSFRVDKNIQYF.

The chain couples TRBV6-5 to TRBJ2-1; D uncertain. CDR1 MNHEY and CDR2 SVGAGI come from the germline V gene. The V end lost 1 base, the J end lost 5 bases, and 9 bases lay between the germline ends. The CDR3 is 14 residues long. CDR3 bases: TGTGCCAGCAGTTACTTATATGGGGACAATGAGCAGTTCTTC. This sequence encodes CASSYLYGDNEQFF.

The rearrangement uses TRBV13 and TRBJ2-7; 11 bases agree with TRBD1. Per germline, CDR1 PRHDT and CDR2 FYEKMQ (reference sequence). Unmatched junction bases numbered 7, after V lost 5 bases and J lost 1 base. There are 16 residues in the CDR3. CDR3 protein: CASSQQGQGVSYEQYF. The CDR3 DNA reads TGTGCCAGCAGCCAACAGGGACAGGGGGTTTCCTACGAGCAGTACTTC. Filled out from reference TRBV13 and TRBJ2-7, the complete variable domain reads AAGVIQSPRHLIKEKRETATLKCYPIPRHDTVYWYQQGPGQDPQFLISFYEKMQSDKGSIPDRFSAQQFSDYHSELNMSSLELGDSALYFCASSQQGQGVSYEQYFGPGTRLTVT.

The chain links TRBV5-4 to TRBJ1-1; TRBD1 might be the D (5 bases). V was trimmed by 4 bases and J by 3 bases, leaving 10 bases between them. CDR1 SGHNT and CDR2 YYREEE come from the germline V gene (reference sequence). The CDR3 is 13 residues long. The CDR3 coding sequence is TGTGCCAGCAGCGCAGGGAGCTACACTGAAGCTTTCTTT. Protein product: CASSAGSYTEAFF.

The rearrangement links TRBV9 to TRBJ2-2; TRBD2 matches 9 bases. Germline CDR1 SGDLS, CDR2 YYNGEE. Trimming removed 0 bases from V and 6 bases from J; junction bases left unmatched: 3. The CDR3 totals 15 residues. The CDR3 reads CASSVGGGAPGELFF. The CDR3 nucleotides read TGTGCCAGCAGCGTAGGCGGGGGGGCCCCCGGGGAGCTGTTTTTT.

The CDR3 DNA follows: TGTGCCAGCAGCTTGGGGACAGGGTCCGATCAGCCCCAGCATTTT. It encodes CASSLGTGSDQPQHF. V and J are TRBV13 and TRBJ1-5, with 9 bases that match TRBD1. The CDR3 runs to 15 residues. Germline trimming cut 3 bases from V and 5 bases from J; bases unmatched to any gene: 5. The germline gives CDR1 PRHDT, CDR2 FYEKMQ (reference sequence).

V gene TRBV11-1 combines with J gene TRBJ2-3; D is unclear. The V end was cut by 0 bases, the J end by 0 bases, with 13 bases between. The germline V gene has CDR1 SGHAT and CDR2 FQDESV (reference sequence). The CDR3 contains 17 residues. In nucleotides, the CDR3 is TGTGCCAGCAGCTTAGCGCTGTACACTTCTAGCACAGATACGCAGTATTTT. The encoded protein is CASSLALYTSSTDTQYF.

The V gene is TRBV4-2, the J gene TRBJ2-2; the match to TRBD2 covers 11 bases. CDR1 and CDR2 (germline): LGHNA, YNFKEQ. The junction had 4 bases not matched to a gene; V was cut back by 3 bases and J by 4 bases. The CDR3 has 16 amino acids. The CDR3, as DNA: TGTGCCAGCAGCCAGGTAGCGGGAGGGCCCACCGGGGAGCTGTTTTTT. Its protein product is CASSQVAGGPTGELFF.

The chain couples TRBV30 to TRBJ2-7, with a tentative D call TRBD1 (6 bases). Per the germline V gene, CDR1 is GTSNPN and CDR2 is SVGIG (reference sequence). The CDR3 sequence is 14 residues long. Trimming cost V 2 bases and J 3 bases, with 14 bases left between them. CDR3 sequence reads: CAWSYGTRNYEQYF. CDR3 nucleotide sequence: TGTGCCTGGAGTTATGGGACAAGAAACTACGAGCAGTACTTC.

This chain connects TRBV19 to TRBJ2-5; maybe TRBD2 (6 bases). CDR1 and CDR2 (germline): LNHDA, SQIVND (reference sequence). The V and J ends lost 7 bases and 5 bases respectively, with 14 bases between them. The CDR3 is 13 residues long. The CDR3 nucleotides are TGTGCCAGTACCCAGCCTAGCGATGAGACCCAGTACTTC. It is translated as CASTQPSDETQYF.

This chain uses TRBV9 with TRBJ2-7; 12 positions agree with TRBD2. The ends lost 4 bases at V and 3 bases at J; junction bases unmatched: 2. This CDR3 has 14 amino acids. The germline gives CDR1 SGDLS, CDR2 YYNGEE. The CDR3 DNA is TGTGCCAGCAGCCAGACTAGCGGGGGCTACGAGCAGTACTTC. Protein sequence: CASSQTSGGYEQYF.

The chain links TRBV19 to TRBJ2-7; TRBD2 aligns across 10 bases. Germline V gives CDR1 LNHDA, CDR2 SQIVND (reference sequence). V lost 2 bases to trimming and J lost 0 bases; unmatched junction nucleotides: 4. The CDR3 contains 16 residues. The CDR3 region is CASSILAGVSSYEQYF. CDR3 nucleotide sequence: TGTGCCAGTAGTATACTAGCGGGGGTAAGCTCCTACGAGCAGTACTTC.